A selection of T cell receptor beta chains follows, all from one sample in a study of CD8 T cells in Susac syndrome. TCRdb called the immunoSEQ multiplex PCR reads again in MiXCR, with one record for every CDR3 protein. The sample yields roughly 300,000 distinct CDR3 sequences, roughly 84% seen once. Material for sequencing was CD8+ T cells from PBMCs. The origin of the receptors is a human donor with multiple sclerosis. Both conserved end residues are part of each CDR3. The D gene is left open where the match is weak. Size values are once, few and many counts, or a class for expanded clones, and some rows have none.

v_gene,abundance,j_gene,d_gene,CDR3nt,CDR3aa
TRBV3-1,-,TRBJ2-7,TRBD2,TGTGCCAGCAGCCAAGATCAGAGGCGGGAGTGGTCCTACGAGCAGTACTTC,CASSQDQRREWSYEQYF
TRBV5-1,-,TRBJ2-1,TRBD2,TGCGCCAGCAGCTTGGCGGGTCGGGAGGCCCTCTACAATGAGCAGTTCTTC,CASSLAGREALYNEQFF
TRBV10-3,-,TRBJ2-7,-,TGTGCCATCAGTGATCCCGCGCCGAGCAATATCTCCTACGAGCAGTACTTC,CAISDPAPSNISYEQYF
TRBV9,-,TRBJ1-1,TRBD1,TGTGCCAGCAGCCTAAGTAGACAGGGGGGGACTGAAGCTTTCTTT,CASSLSRQGGTEAFF
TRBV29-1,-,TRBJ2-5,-,TGCAGCGTTGACGGGAGCCAAGAGACCCAGTACTTC,CSVDGSQETQYF
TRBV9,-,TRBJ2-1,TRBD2,TGTGCCAGCAGCGTAGGAACTAGCGGGATTAAGAATGAGCAGTTCTTC,CASSVGTSGIKNEQFF
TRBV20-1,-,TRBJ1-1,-,TGCAGTGCTAGAGATGCCCCTCCAGGGACCCTTAACACTGAAGCTTTCTTT,CSARDAPPGTLNTEAFF
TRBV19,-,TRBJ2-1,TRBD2,TGTGCCAGTAGTATTCATATTCGGACTAGCGGGAGCAATGAGCAGTTCTTC,CASSIHIRTSGSNEQFF
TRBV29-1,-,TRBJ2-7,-,TGCAGCGTCCTAGGGGTAGCAGGTACGGACGAGCAGTACTTC,CSVLGVAGTDEQYF
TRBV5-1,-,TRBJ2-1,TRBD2,TGCGCCAGCAGCTTGGTGTTAGCGGGAGTTCTTGAGCAGTTCTTC,CASSLVLAGVLEQFF
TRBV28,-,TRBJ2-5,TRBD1,TGTGCCTCTATGACAGGGGGCAGGGAGACCCAGTACTTC,CASMTGGRETQYF
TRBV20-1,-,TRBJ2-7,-,TGCAGTGCTAGAGACCGGGGACGGATCTCCTACGAGCAGTACTTC,CSARDRGRISYEQYF
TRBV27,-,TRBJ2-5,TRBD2,TGTGCCAGCAGTCCCCGACTAGCGGTGGAGACCCAGTACTTC,CASSPRLAVETQYF
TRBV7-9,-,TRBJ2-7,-,TGTGCCAGCAGTTCCAAGGTGCGGGAGCAGTACTTC,CASSSKVREQYF
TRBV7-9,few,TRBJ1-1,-,TGTGCCAGCAGCTTATCTACAGGGATGAACACTGAAGCTTTCTTT,CASSLSTGMNTEAFF
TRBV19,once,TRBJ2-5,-,TGTGCCAGTAGTTCCGGACCGTACCAAGAGACCCAGTACTTC,CASSSGPYQETQYF
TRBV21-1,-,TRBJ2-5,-,TGTGCCAGCAGCAAAGAAAAAAGGGGACGGGTTACTCAAGAGACCCAGTACTTC,CASSKEKRGRVTQETQYF
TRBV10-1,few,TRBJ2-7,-,TGCGCCAGCAGTGAATCGGGACCCTCCTACGAGCAGTACTTC,CASSESGPSYEQYF
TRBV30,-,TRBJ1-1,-,TGTGCCTCTGGAAGGGGTCTGGACACTGAAGCTTTCTTT,CASGRGLDTEAFF
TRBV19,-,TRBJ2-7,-,TGTGCCAGTAGTATCTCCCTGAGCTCCTACGAGCAGTACTTC,CASSISLSSYEQYF
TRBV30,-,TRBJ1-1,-,TGTGCCTGGAGTGGGCAGGGGTATAACACTGAAGCTTTCTTT,CAWSGQGYNTEAFF
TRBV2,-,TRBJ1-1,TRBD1,TGTGCCAGCAGTGAAGGGCCAGGGGGGGACACTGAAGCTTTCTTT,CASSEGPGGDTEAFF
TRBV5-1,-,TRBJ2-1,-,TGCGCCAACAGCTTGGAGTGGCCCAATGAGCAGTTCTTC,CANSLEWPNEQFF
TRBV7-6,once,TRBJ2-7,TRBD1,TGTGCCAGCAGCTTAGGGACAGGCCATAGGAGCTCCTACGAGCAGTACTTC,CASSLGTGHRSSYEQYF
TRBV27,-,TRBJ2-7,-,TGTGCCAGCAGCTTACACGGGTCGTACGAGCAGTACTTC,CASSLHGSYEQYF
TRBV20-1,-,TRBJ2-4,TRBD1,TGCAGTGTCAGGTCCCGGGACAGAGAAAACATTCAGTACTTC,CSVRSRDRENIQYF
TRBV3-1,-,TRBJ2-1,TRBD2,TGTGCCAGCAGCCAACTACTAGCGGGAGTAGCCTACAATGAGCAGTTCTTC,CASSQLLAGVAYNEQFF
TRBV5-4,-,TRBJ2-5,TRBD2,TGTGCCAGCAGCTTGCGGCGGGAGGGAGGGGGAGAGACCCAGTACTTC,CASSLRREGGGETQYF
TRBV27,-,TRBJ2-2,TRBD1,TGTGCCAGCAACCCAACAGGGGGCGGTACCGGGGAGCTGTTTTTT,CASNPTGGGTGELFF
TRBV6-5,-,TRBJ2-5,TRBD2,TGTGCCAGCAGTTACGGGAGGGCGGCGAACATGGAGACCCAGTACTTC,CASSYGRAANMETQYF
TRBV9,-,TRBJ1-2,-,TGTGCCAGCAGCCACACAACAGCTGGTGATGGCTACACCTTC,CASSHTTAGDGYTF
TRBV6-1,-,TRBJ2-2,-,TGTGCCAGCAGTCCATTAGCGGAGAGGGAGGCCGGGGAGCTGTTTTTT,CASSPLAEREAGELFF
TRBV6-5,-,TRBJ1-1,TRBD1,TGTGCCAGCAGTCCTCGACAGCAGGGGGCCCCATGGGGGGAAAGCACTGAAGCTTTCTTT,CASSPRQQGAPWGESTEAFF
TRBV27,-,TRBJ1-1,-,TGTGCCAGCAGTCCACGACAGGCGATGAACACTGAAGCTTTCTTT,CASSPRQAMNTEAFF
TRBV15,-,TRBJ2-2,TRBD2,TGTGCCACCAGCGCGGGAGGTATCGCCGGGGAGCTGTTTTTT,CATSAGGIAGELFF
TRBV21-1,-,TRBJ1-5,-,TGTGCCAGCAGCAATAATGCGGCCTTTTTGACAGGGGGTAGCAATCAGCCCCAGCATTTT,CASSNNAAFLTGGSNQPQHF
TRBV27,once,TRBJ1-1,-,TGTGCCAGCAGTGACGTGGGCCATCGAGAAGCTTTCTTT,CASSDVGHREAFF
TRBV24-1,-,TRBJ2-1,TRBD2,TGTGCCACCAGTGATTGGGAGGCGGGAGAGGGGTCCTACAATGAGCAGTTCTTC,CATSDWEAGEGSYNEQFF
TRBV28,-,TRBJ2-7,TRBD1,TGTGCCAGCAGTGTTACCGGGACAGAGTACGAGCAGTACTTC,CASSVTGTEYEQYF